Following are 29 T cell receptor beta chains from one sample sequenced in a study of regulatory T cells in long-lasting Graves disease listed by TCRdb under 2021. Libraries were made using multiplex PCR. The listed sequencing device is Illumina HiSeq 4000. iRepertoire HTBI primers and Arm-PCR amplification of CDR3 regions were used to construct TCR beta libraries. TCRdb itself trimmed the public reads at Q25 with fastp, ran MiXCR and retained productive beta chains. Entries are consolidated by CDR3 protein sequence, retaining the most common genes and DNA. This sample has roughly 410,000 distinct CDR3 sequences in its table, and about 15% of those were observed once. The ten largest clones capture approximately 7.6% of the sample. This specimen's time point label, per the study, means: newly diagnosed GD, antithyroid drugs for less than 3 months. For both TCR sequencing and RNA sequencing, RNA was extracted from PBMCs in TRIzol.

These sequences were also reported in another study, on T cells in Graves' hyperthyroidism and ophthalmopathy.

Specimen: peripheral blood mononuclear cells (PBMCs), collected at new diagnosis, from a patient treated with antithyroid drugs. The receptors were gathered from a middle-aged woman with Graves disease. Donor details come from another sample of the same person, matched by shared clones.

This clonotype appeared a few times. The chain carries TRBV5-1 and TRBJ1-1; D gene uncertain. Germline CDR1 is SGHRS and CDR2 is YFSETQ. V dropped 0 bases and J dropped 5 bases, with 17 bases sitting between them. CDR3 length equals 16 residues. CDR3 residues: CASSLEPGNGWTEAFF. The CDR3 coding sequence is TGCGCCAGCAGCTTGGAGCCGGGGAATGGTTGGACTGAAGCTTTCTTT. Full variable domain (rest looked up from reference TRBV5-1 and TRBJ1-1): KAGVTQTPRYLIKTRGQQVTLSCSPISGHRSVSWYQQTPGQGLQFLFEYFSETQRNKGNFPGRFSGRQFSNSRSEMNVSTLELGDSALYLCASSLEPGNGWTEAFFGQGTRLTVV.

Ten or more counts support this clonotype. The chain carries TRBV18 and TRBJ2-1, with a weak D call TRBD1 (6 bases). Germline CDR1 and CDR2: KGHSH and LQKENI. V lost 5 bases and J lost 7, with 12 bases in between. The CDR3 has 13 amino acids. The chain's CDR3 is CASSDTGWNEQFF. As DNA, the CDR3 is TGTGCCAGCTCAGATACAGGGTGGAATGAGCAGTTCTTC.

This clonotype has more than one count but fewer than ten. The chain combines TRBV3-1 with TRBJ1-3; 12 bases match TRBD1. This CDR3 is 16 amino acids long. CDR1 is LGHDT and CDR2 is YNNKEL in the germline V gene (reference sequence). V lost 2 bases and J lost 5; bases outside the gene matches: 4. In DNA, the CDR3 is TGTGCCAGCAGCCAACCGGGACAGGGGGCGAGAAACACCATATATTTT. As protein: CASSQPGQGARNTIYF.

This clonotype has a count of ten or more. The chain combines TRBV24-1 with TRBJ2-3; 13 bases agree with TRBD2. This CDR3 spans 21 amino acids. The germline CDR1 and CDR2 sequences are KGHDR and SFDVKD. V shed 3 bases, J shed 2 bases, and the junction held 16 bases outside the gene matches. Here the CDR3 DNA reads TGTGCCACCAGTGATCGTGGGACTAGCGGGACCAGAACCCATCACACAGATACGCAGTATTTT. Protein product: CATSDRGTSGTRTHHTDTQYF.

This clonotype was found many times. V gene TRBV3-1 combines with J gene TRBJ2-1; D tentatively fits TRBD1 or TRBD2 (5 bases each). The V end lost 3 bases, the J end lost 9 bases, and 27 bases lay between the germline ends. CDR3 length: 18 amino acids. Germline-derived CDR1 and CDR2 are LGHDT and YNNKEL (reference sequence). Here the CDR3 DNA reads TGTGCCAGCAGCCAGGGGCTTGGGCTAGCTCTTTTGGTCCGTGAGCAGTTCTTC. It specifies CASSQGLGLALLVREQFF.

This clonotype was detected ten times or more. CDR3: CASSWDSLQERRTDTQYF. CDR3 DNA: TGTGCCAGCAGCTGGGACAGCTTACAAGAACGACGCACAGATACGCAGTATTTT. The chain carries TRBV5-4 and TRBJ2-3; TRBD1 matches at 7 bases. The germline V gene encodes CDR1 SGHNT and CDR2 YYREEE (reference sequence). CDR3 length: 18 residues. Trimming at V came to 3 bases and at J to 1 base, leaving 14 bases not matched to a gene.

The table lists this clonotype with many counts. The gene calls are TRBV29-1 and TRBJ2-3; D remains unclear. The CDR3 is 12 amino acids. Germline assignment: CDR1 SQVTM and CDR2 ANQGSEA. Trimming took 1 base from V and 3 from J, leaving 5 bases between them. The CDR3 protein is CSVEGVTDTQYF. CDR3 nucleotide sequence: TGCAGCGTTGAAGGGGTTACAGATACGCAGTATTTT.

The CDR3 sequence: CATSTGETQYF. CDR3 coding DNA: TGTGCCACCAGTACGGGAGAGACCCAGTACTTC. The chain combines TRBV24-1 with TRBJ2-5; D is undetermined. V was shortened by 6 bases and J by 4 bases, with 5 bases between the two germline ends. Germline V gene sequence: CDR1 KGHDR, CDR2 SFDVKD. The CDR3 is 11 residues long.

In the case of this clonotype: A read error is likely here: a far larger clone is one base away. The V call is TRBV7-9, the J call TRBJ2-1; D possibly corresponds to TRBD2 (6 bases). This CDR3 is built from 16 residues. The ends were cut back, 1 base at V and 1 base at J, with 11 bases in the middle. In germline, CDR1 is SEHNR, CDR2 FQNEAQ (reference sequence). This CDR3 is CASSLETGASYNEQFF. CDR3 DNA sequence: TGTGCCAGCAGCTTAGAAACGGGAGCATCCTACAATGAGCAGTTCTTC.

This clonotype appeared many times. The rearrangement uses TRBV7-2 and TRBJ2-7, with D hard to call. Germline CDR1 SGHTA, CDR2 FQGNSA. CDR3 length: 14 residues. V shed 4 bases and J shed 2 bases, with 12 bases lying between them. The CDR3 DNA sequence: TGTGCCAGCAGCTCGTGGACCAGGACCTACGAGCAGTACTTC. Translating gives CASSSWTRTYEQYF.

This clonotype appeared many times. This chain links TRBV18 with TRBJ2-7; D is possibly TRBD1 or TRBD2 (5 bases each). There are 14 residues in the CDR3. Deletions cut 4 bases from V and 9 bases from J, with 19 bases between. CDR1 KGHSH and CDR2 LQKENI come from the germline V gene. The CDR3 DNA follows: TGTGCCAGCTCACTAAAGGACACCGGAGGAGTGCAGTACTTC. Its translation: CASSLKDTGGVQYF.

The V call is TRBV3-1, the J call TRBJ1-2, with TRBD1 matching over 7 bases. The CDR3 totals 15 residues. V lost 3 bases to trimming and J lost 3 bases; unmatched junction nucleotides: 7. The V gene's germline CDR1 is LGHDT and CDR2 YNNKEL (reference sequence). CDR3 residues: CASSHAGTEHYGYTF. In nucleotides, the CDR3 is TGTGCCAGCAGCCATGCCGGGACAGAGCACTATGGCTACACCTTC. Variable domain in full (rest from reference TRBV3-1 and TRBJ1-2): DTAVSQTPKYLVTQMGNDKSIKCEQNLGHDTMYWYKQDSKKFLKIMFSYNNKELIINETVPNRFSPKSPDKAHLNLHINSLELGDSAVYFCASSHAGTEHYGYTFGSGTRLTVV.

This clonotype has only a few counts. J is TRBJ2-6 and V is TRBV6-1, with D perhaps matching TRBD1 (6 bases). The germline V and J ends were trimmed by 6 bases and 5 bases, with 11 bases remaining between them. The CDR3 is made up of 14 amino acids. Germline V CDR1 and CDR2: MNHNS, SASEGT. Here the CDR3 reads CASSSRDRANVLTF. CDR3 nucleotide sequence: TGTGCCAGCAGCTCCCGGGACAGGGCCAACGTCCTGACTTTC.

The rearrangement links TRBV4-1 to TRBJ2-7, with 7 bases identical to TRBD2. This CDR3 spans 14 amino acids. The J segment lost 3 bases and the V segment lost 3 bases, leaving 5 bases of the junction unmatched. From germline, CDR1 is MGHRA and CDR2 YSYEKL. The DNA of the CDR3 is TGCGCCAGCAGCCAGGAGACTAGCAGCTACGAGCAGTACTTC. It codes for CASSQETSSYEQYF.

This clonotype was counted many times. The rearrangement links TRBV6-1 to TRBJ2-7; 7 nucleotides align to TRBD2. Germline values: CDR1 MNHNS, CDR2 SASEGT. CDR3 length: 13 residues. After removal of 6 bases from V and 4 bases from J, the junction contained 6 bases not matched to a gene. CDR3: CASSPLGGYEQYF. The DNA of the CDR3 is TGTGCCAGCAGCCCCCTGGGGGGGTACGAGCAGTACTTC.

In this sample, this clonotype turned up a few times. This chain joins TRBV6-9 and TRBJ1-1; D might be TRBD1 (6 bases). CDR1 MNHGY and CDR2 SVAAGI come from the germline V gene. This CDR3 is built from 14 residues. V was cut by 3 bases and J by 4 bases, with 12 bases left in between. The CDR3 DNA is TGTGCCAGCAGTTACGGGCAGGGGAGCACTGAAGCTTTCTTT. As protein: CASSYGQGSTEAFF.

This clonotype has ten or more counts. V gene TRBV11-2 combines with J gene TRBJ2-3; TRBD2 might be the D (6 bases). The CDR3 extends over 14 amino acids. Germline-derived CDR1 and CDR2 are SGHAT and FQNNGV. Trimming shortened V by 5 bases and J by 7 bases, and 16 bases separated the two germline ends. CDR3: CASSPSSGLNTQYF. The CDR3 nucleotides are TGTGCCAGCAGCCCCAGTAGCGGCCTAAATACGCAGTATTTT.

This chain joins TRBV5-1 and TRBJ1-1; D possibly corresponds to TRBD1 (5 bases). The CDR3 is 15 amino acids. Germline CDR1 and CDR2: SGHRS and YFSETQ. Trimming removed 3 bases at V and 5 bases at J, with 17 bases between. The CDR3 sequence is CASSYPDNPGTEAFF. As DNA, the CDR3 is TGCGCCAGCAGCTACCCGGACAATCCGGGGACTGAAGCTTTCTTT.

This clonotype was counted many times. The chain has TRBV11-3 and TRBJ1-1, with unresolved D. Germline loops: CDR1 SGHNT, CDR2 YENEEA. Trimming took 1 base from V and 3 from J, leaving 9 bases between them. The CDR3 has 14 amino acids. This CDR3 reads CASSLVGFDTEAFF. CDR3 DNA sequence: TGTGCCAGCAGCTTAGTGGGTTTCGACACTGAAGCTTTCTTT. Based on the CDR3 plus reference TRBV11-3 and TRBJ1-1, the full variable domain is EAGVVQSPRYKIIEKKQPVAFWCNPISGHNTLYWYLQNLGQGPELLIRYENEEAVDDSQLPKDRFSAERLKGVDSTLKIQPAELGDSAVYLCASSLVGFDTEAFFGQGTRLTVV.

CDR3 in amino acids: CAISDGGHNQPQHF. In DNA form, the CDR3 reads TGTGCCATCAGTGACGGGGGACACAATCAGCCCCAGCATTTT. This chain connects TRBV10-3 to TRBJ1-5; D is possibly TRBD1 (6 bases). Germline V CDR1 and CDR2: ENHRY, SYGVKD. CDR3 length equals 14 residues. V lost 3 bases and J lost 3, with 9 bases in between.

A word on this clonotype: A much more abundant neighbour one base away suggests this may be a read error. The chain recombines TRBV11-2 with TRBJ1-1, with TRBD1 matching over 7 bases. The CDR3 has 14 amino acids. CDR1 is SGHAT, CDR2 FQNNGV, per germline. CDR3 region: CASSFQGGNTEASF. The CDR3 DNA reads TGTGCCAGCAGCTTCCAGGGGGGGAACACTGAAGCTTCCTTT.

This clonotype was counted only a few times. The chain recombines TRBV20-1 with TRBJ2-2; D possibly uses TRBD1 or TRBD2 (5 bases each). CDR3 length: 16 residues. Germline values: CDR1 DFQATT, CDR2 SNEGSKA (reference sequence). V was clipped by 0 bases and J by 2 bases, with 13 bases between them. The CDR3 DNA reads TGCAGTGCTAGAGATTTGGGGGATCGCAACACCGGGGAGCTGTTTTTT. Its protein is CSARDLGDRNTGELFF.

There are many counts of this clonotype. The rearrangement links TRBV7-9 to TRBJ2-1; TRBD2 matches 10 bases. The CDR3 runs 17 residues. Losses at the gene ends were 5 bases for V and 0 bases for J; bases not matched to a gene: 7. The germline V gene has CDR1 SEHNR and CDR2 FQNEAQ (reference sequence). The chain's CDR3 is CASSRTSGYLSYNEQFF. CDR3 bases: TGTGCCAGCAGCAGGACTAGCGGCTACCTCTCCTACAATGAGCAGTTCTTC.

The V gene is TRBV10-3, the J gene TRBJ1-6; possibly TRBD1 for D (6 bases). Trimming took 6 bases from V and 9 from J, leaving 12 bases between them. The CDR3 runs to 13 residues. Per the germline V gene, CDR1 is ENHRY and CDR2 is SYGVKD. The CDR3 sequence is CAISPDRSSPLHF. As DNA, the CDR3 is TGTGCCATCAGCCCGGACAGAAGTTCACCCCTCCACTTT.

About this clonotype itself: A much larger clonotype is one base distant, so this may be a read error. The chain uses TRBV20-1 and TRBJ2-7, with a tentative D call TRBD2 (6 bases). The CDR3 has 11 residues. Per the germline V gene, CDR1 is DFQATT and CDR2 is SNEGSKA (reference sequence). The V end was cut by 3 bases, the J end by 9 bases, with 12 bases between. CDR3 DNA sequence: TGCAGTGCTAGCGGGAGAGGCGGGCAGTACTTC. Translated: CSASGRGGQYF.

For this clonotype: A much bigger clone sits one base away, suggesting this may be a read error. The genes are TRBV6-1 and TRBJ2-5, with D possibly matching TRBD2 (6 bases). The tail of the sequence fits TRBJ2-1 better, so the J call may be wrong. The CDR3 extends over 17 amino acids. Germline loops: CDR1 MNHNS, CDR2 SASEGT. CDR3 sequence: CASSEVVWDWGQETQFF. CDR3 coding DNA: TGTGCCAGCAGTGAAGTAGTCTGGGACTGGGGCCAAGAGACCCAGTTCTTC.

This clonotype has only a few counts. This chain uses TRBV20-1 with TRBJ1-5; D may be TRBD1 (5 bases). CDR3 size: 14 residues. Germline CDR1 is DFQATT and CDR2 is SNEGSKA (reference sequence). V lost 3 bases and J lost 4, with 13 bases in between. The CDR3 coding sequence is TGCAGTGCTAGCAGTAGGGGTGGGAATCAGCCCCAGCATTTT. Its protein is CSASSRGGNQPQHF.

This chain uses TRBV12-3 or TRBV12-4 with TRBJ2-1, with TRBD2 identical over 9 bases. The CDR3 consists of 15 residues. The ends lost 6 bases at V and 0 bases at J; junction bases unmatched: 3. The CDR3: CASRSSGTSYNEQFF. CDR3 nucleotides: TGTGCCAGCAGATCTAGCGGGACCTCCTACAATGAGCAGTTCTTC.

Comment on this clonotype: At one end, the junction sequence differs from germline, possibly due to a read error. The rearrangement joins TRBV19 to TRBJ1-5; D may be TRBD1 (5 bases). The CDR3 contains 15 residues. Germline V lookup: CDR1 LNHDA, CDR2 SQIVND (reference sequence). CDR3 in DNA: TGTTCCAGTAACGACCATGGCAGGGCCAGACAGCCCCAGCATTTT. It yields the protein CSSNDHGRARQPQHF.